This T cell receptor beta chain was captured by sequencing in a study of T cell responses to AZD1222 COVID-19 vaccine. Across the whole study: It was second doses at about 4 or about 12 weeks that were pooled.

With 3 bases clipped from V and 4 bases from J, the junction kept 5 bases outside the gene matches. The germline V gene has CDR1 MNHEY and CDR2 SVGAGI. The CDR3 extends over 15 amino acids. Clones were sequenced by immunoSEQ multiplex PCR, and TCRdb holds only the in-frame ones, with some missing. The top ten clones hold about 4% of a sample with some 130,000 clones, approximately 88% of them seen once. General study findings and limits: Repertoires were sampled only after the peak T cell response.

A word on this clone: Its target is unknown.

This sequence was found in an adult in good health. The J gene is TRBJ1-1, the V gene TRBV6-5; TRBD1 agrees at 10 bases. Sequences were derived from peripheral blood, sampled on day 0 of AZD1222 vaccination. The CDR3 DNA follows: TGTGCCAGCAGTTATTCCAGGACAGGGGGCACTGAAGCTTTCTTT. Translation gives CASSYSRTGGTEAFF.